This T cell receptor (beta chain) was identified in a study of regulatory T cells in long-lasting Graves disease. This clonotype was seen at least ten times. Arm-PCR of CDR3 regions and iRepertoire HTBI primers were the basis on which TCR beta libraries were built. Original processing methods: Overall, samples carried 62 TRBV and about 15 TRBJ segments. TCRdb independently ran MiXCR on the multiplex PCR reads; one entry per CDR3 protein. The V and J calls reflect TCRdb's pipeline rather than the authors' work. The sample has 400,000 to 500,000 distinct CDR3 sequences, roughly 23% seen once. As for time point: persistent/refractory GD, antithyroid drugs over 5 years with positive TRAb. From PBMCs, RNA was extracted and then used to make the TCR library. One endocrinology department in Xi'an, China, was where patients came from. The ends were cut back, 10 bases at V and 2 bases at J, with 8 bases in the middle. The CDR3 loop spans 12 amino acids.

Sequencing was performed on peripheral blood mononuclear cells (PBMCs), taken when the disease was refractory, from a patient treated with antithyroid drugs. The chain is built from TRBV12-3 or TRBV12-4 and TRBJ2-2; D uncertain. The TCR originated in a female donor with Graves disease. The CDR3: CATARNTGELFF. The CDR3 nucleotides read TGTGCCACGGCCAGAAACACCGGGGAGCTGTTTTTT.